These T cell receptor beta chains were read from a single sample in a study of T cell responses to AZD1222 COVID-19 vaccine. Sequencing used immunoSEQ multiplex PCR; TCRdb keeps in-frame clones, though not all of them. The sample lists 100,000 to 150,000 clones, about 90% occurring once. This sample comprised peripheral blood, obtained on day 0 of AZD1222 vaccination. These receptors all come from an adult in good health. Each CDR3 is given with its conserved first and last residue. The order of the fields is CDR3 DNA, CDR3 protein, V gene, J gene, clone size, D gene. The D gene is left open where the match is weak. A clone size is listed for some rows: how often the clone was seen (once, few, many), or a class if it is expanded.

TGTGCCAGCAGCCCCCATGGGGGGTCCTACGAGCAGTACTTC	CASSPHGGSYEQYF	TRBV11-3	TRBJ2-7	.	.
TGCAGTGCTAGTCTCGGGCAAGGGGCCGCGGGCAATCAGCCCCAGCATTTT	CSASLGQGAAGNQPQHF	TRBV20-1	TRBJ1-5	.	.
TGTGCCAGCAGGGGAGCTAGCGGGCTTTACAATGAGCAGTTCTTC	CASRGASGLYNEQFF	TRBV2	TRBJ2-1	.	TRBD2
TGTGCCAGCAGTTTAGAGGGGCACTATAATTCACCCCTCCACTTT	CASSLEGHYNSPLHF	TRBV27	TRBJ1-6	.	.
TGTGCCAGCATTCGCGGACAGGGCTATGGCTACACCTTC	CASIRGQGYGYTF	TRBV2	TRBJ1-2	few	TRBD1
TGTGCCAGCAGCTTTGGGACTAGCGGGAGTACGACGCAGTATTTT	CASSFGTSGSTTQYF	TRBV14	TRBJ2-3	once	TRBD2
TGCGCCAGCAGCGCGGAGGGACAGGGGGGCGGCTACACCTTC	CASSAEGQGGGYTF	TRBV5-1	TRBJ1-2	few	TRBD1
TGTGCCTGGAGTCTCCTTGACAGGTACTATGGCTACACCTTC	CAWSLLDRYYGYTF	TRBV30	TRBJ1-2	.	.
TGTGCCAGCAGTGACGAGGGCTACACCTTC	CASSDEGYTF	TRBV2	TRBJ1-2	.	.
TGCAGCGTTGAATCACGAGCGGGGAGGGAAAAGACCCAGTACTTC	CSVESRAGREKTQYF	TRBV29-1	TRBJ2-5	.	TRBD2
TGTGCCAGCAGCTTAGGAGGGATCTGGTACTTC	CASSLGGIWYF	TRBV11-2	TRBJ2-7	.	.
TGTGCCATCAGTGAGTCTAGGCAGGATCGAGGCTATGGCTACACCTTC	CAISESRQDRGYGYTF	TRBV10-3	TRBJ1-2	.	.
TGCGCCAGCAGCGGGGAGACAGTGAACACTGAAGCTTTCTTT	CASSGETVNTEAFF	TRBV5-1	TRBJ1-1	.	.
TGCGCCAGCAGCTGGGCCGGGACAGACACCTATGGCTACACCTTC	CASSWAGTDTYGYTF	TRBV5-1	TRBJ1-2	.	TRBD1
TGTGCCAGCAGTCAACAGGGCGGGAACACTGAAGCTTTCTTT	CASSQQGGNTEAFF	TRBV27	TRBJ1-1	.	.
TGTGCCAGCAGTTCATGGGGGGGAGAGACCCAGTACTTC	CASSSWGGETQYF	TRBV5-4	TRBJ2-5	.	TRBD2
TGTGCCAGCAGTACTTGGACAGGGAATCAGCCCCAGCATTTT	CASSTWTGNQPQHF	TRBV28	TRBJ1-5	.	TRBD1
TGTGCCAGCAGTTACTCCCCCCCAGGGGGCCTGTACAATGAGCAGTTCTTC	CASSYSPPGGLYNEQFF	TRBV6-2/TRBV6-3	TRBJ2-1	.	TRBD1
TGTGCCAGCAGACTTATAGGGTCGGGCTATGGCTACACCTTC	CASRLIGSGYGYTF	TRBV27	TRBJ1-2	once	.
TGTGCCAGCAGCCTGACAGGGGGCTCTGGGGCCAACGTCCTGACTTTC	CASSLTGGSGANVLTF	TRBV5-4	TRBJ2-6	.	TRBD1
TGCGCCAGCAGCCAAGATAGTAATCCCTCACCCCTCCACTTT	CASSQDSNPSPLHF	TRBV4-1	TRBJ1-6	.	.
TGTGCCACCAGCAGACCCGGGGCGGCCTACGAGCAGTACTTC	CATSRPGAAYEQYF	TRBV15	TRBJ2-7	.	.
TGTGCCAGCTCAGAGGTCGCCAGCTATAATTCACCCCTCCACTTT	CASSEVASYNSPLHF	TRBV18	TRBJ1-6	.	.
TGTGCCAGCAGTGTCACAGGGTCTGAAAAACTGTTTTTT	CASSVTGSEKLFF	TRBV12-3/TRBV12-4	TRBJ1-4	.	.
TGTGCCAGCAGCGGAAGGGACAATCAGCCCCAGCATTTT	CASSGRDNQPQHF	TRBV6-5	TRBJ1-5	.	.
TGTGCCACCAGTGATTTGGGGACCTACAATGAGCAGTTCTTC	CATSDLGTYNEQFF	TRBV24-1	TRBJ2-1	.	.
TGTGCCAGCAACCGAGGGAACAGTGGGGCTCAAGAGACCCAGTACTTC	CASNRGNSGAQETQYF	TRBV9	TRBJ2-5	once	.
TGTGCCAGCAGCGTAGAGCCAGGGCCCAATCAGCCCCAGCATTTT	CASSVEPGPNQPQHF	TRBV9	TRBJ1-5	.	.
TGTGCCAGTAGTATTTTAGGGGACAGCCCTGGCAATGAGCAGTTCTTC	CASSILGDSPGNEQFF	TRBV19	TRBJ2-1	.	TRBD1
TGTGCCAGCAGCCCCGACCGGACAGGAGAGCAGTACTTC	CASSPDRTGEQYF	TRBV6-5	TRBJ2-7	few	TRBD1
TGTGCCAGCAGTAGGGACCCGAACACTGAAGCTTTCTTT	CASSRDPNTEAFF	TRBV7-9	TRBJ1-1	few	.
TGCGCCAGCAGCTTGGCCTCAGGGACCGGCTACACCTTC	CASSLASGTGYTF	TRBV5-1	TRBJ1-2	.	.
TGTGCCAGTAGAGTTGGGGGCGGGGGGACAGATACGCAGTATTTT	CASRVGGGGTDTQYF	TRBV19	TRBJ2-3	.	TRBD2
TGTGCCAGCAGTTTCCAGGGGGGCAATCAGCCCCAGCATTTT	CASSFQGGNQPQHF	TRBV27	TRBJ1-5	.	TRBD1
TGTGCCAGCAGTGACAGGGGGCAGGAGCAGTACTTC	CASSDRGQEQYF	TRBV6-2/TRBV6-3	TRBJ2-7	few	TRBD1
TGTGCCAGCTCACGAAGTCCCGGGACAGAAAACTATGGCTACACCTTC	CASSRSPGTENYGYTF	TRBV18	TRBJ1-2	.	TRBD1
TGTGCCAGCAGTTGGACAGGGGGATCCATATATTTT	CASSWTGGSIYF	TRBV6-6	TRBJ1-3	.	TRBD1
TGTGCCACCAGCAGAGATTCGGGGAGGGGAGAGACCCAGTACTTC	CATSRDSGRGETQYF	TRBV15	TRBJ2-5	.	TRBD2
TGTGCCAGCAGTTTAGAACAACTCGGGACTGAAGCTTTCTTT	CASSLEQLGTEAFF	TRBV28	TRBJ1-1	.	.
TGTGCCATCAGTGAGATTTCAGGTGGGGGCAATCAGCCCCAGCATTTT	CAISEISGGGNQPQHF	TRBV10-3	TRBJ1-5	.	.
TGCGCCACCCGGGACACAATGAACACTGAAGCTTTCTTT	CATRDTMNTEAFF	TRBV5-1	TRBJ1-1	.	.